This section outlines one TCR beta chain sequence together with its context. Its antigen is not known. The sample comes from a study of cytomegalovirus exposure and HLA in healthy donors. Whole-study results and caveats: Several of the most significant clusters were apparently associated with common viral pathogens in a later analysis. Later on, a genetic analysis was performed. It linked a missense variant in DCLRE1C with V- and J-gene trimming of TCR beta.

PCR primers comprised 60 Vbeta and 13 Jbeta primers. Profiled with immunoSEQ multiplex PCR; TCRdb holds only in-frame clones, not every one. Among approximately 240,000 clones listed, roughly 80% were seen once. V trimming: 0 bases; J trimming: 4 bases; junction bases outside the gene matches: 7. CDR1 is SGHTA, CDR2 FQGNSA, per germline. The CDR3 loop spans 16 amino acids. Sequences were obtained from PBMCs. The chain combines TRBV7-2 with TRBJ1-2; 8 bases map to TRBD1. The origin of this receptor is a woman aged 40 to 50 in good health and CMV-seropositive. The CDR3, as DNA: TGTGCCAGCAGCTTAGCGGGGACAGGCAGAGTCTATGGCTACACCTTC. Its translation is CASSLAGTGRVYGYTF.